These 11 T cell receptor beta chains were sequenced from one sample in a study of cytomegalovirus exposure and HLA in healthy donors. PCR primers comprised 60 Vbeta and 13 Jbeta primers. Sequencing was performed with immunoSEQ multiplex PCR; in TCRdb, only in-frame clones are kept and a portion is missing. The top ten clones hold approximately 1.6% of a sample with 150,000 or so clones, around 82% of them seen once. The sequenced material came from PBMCs. All receptors derive from a male donor in good health and CMV-seronegative.

The chain couples TRBV18 to TRBJ2-3; 10 nucleotides agree with TRBD2. The junction had 8 bases not matched to a gene; V was cut back by 6 bases and J by 2 bases. The CDR3 sequence is 16 residues long. Looked up from germline, CDR1 is KGHSH and CDR2 is LQKENI. The CDR3 DNA sequence: TGTGCCAGCTCCCACGAGCGGGAGGGCCTCACAGATACGCAGTATTTT. Amino acids: CASSHEREGLTDTQYF.

The genes are TRBV6-5 and TRBJ2-7, with D possibly matching TRBD1 (5 bases). V dropped 0 bases and J dropped 2 bases, with 14 bases sitting between them. Germline V lookup: CDR1 MNHEY, CDR2 SVGAGI. There are 16 residues in the CDR3. The chain's CDR3 is CASSYSKMARAYEQYF. DNA of the CDR3: TGTGCCAGCAGTTACTCGAAGATGGCCAGGGCCTACGAGCAGTACTTC.

The chain links TRBV14 to TRBJ2-7; 9 bases are shared with TRBD1. Germline assignment: CDR1 SGHDN and CDR2 FVKESK. The CDR3 has 14 residues. The V and J ends lost 4 bases and 6 bases, in that order; junction bases with no gene match: 7. This CDR3 reads CASSRRTGVFEQYF. The CDR3 DNA follows: TGTGCCAGCAGCCGCAGGACAGGGGTCTTCGAGCAGTACTTC.

This clone was counted between two and nine times. CDR3 DNA: TGTGCCACCAGCAGGCCCCGGGGGACGTCCCACTTT. Protein product: CATSRPRGTSHF. The V call is TRBV15, the J call TRBJ1-6; possible D gene TRBD1, 5 bases. Trimming pared 3 bases from V and 18 bases from J, leaving 15 bases between. CDR1 LNHNV and CDR2 YYDKDF come from the germline V gene (reference sequence). The CDR3 spans 12 residues.

This clone came up a few times. J is TRBJ2-3 and V is TRBV6-5; 9 nucleotides align to TRBD2. Germline V gene sequence: CDR1 MNHEY, CDR2 SVGAGI. V shed 6 bases, J shed 2 bases, and the junction held 3 bases outside the gene matches. This CDR3 has 14 residues. DNA of the CDR3: TGTGCCAGCAGGGCTAGCGGGACCACAGATACGCAGTATTTT. It encodes CASRASGTTDTQYF.

This clone was picked up a small number of times. The chain joins TRBV7-3 to TRBJ2-2; 9 positions agree with TRBD2. The CDR3 contains 16 residues. Germline assignment: CDR1 SGHTA and CDR2 FQGTGA. V lost 5 bases to trimming and J lost 3 bases; unmatched junction nucleotides: 7. The CDR3 is CASSAGTSFDTGELFF. The CDR3 DNA follows: TGTGCCAGCAGCGCCGGGACTAGCTTTGACACCGGGGAGCTGTTTTTT.

The chain couples TRBV2 to TRBJ1-5; TRBD1 matches at 7 bases. CDR3 length: 13 residues. The V gene's germline CDR1 is SNHLY and CDR2 FYNNEI. Trimming took 7 bases from V and 4 from J; bases not matched to a gene: 4. The CDR3 loop is CASNDRENQPQHF. The CDR3 region has the DNA TGTGCCAGCAACGACAGGGAGAATCAGCCCCAGCATTTT.

This clone showed up just once. This chain joins TRBV4-1 and TRBJ2-1; 11 bases line up with TRBD2. CDR1 and CDR2 from the germline V gene are MGHRA and YSYEKL. This CDR3 has 15 amino acids. After removal of 1 base from V and 7 bases from J, the junction contained 3 bases not matched to a gene. The CDR3 here is CASSQGLAGWNEQFF. Written as DNA, the CDR3 is TGCGCCAGCAGCCAAGGACTAGCGGGATGGAATGAGCAGTTCTTC.

The chain carries TRBV10-3 and TRBJ2-1; weak D call: TRBD1 (6 bases). V lost 4 bases and J lost 10, with 26 bases in between. This CDR3 contains 17 residues. CDR1 is ENHRY and CDR2 is SYGVKD in the germline V gene. The CDR3 is CAISGEVETGISGEQFF. The CDR3 DNA reads as TGTGCCATCAGTGGAGAGGTAGAAACAGGGATTTCGGGGGAGCAGTTCTTC.

The chain combines TRBV27 with TRBJ1-5; a possible D gene is TRBD1 (6 bases). V lost 2 bases, J lost 5 bases, and 13 bases lay in between. CDR3 length equals 15 residues. Germline lookup yields CDR1 MNHEY and CDR2 SMNVEV (reference sequence). The DNA for the CDR3 is TGTGCCAGCAGTTTAAGAGGGGGGGTCGATCAGCCCCAGCATTTT. Translating gives CASSLRGGVDQPQHF.

V is TRBV19 and J is TRBJ2-7, with TRBD1 identical over 10 bases. The CDR3 length is 14 residues. Trimming took 5 bases from V and 2 from J; bases not matched to a gene: 3. Germline CDR1 LNHDA, CDR2 SQIVND (reference sequence). The CDR3 DNA reads as TGTGCCAGTAGTCCAGGGACAGGGGCCTACGAGCAGTACTTC. Its translation is CASSPGTGAYEQYF.